Presented here are 23 T cell receptor beta chains from one specimen sequenced in a study of beta chain features in type 1 diabetes. Study-wide findings and caveats: Shorter TCRB CDR3s, moderately but significantly so, were found in Type 1 diabetes patients in all four CD4+ subsets.

Sequenced material consisted of expressed TCRB transcripts (all of the isolated RNA was reverse transcribed). Assay used: immunoSEQ multiplex PCR; TCRdb lists only in-frame clones, some missing. The sample consists of over 650,000 clones, 11% to 15% of them appearing once. For these TCRs, the target antigens are not known. The sequencing input was naive CD4+ T cells from blood. The receptor source for this set is a man aged 18 to 30 with type 1 diabetes.

A note on this clone: The same CDR3 is also encoded by other DNA sequences in this sample. The J gene is TRBJ2-2, the V gene TRBV29-1; D gene unclear. This CDR3 has 13 residues. V lost 4 bases to trimming and J lost 0 bases, with 6 bases between them. The germline gives CDR1 SQVTM, CDR2 ANQGSEA. CDR3 amino acids: CSVGQTNTGELFF. The DNA of the CDR3 is TGCAGCGTTGGGCAGACGAACACCGGGGAGCTGTTTTTT.

This clone was observed a few times. The chain carries TRBV7-2 and TRBJ2-5, with TRBD2 as a possible D gene (6 bases). This CDR3 has 14 amino acids. V lost 2 bases, J lost 5 bases, and 12 bases lay in between. Germline CDR1 and CDR2: SGHTA and FQGNSA. CDR3 bases: TGTGCCAGCAGCTTATTCAGCGGGCGGGAGACCCAGTACTTC. Protein sequence: CASSLFSGRETQYF.

Note on this clone: Within the sample, other DNA sequences also encode this same CDR3. The genes are TRBV30 and TRBJ1-1, with a tentative D call TRBD1 (5 bases). This CDR3 has 13 residues. Trimming left V 4 bases short and J 1 base short, with 10 bases between. In germline, CDR1 is GTSNPN, CDR2 SVGIG (reference sequence). CDR3 DNA sequence: TGTGCCTGGACCAGAGGGGCGAACACTGAAGCTTTCTTT. It yields the protein CAWTRGANTEAFF.

This chain joins TRBV28 and TRBJ1-5; D gene unclear. Trimming stripped 5 bases from V and 0 bases from J, with 20 bases between. CDR3 length equals 18 residues. Germline-derived CDR1 and CDR2 are MDHEN and SYDVKM. The CDR3 bases are TGTGCCAGCAGTCCCCTTCGGACTTGGGAACCTAGCAATCAGCCCCAGCATTTT. Protein product: CASSPLRTWEPSNQPQHF.

The chain employs TRBV4-1 and TRBJ1-5; D ambiguous. The germline V gene encodes CDR1 MGHRA and CDR2 YSYEKL. V dropped 1 base and J dropped 2 bases, with 12 bases sitting between them. The CDR3 has 16 residues. CDR3 DNA: TGCGCCAGCAGCCAAGTCGTGGTCTTAGGCAATCAGCCCCAGCATTTT. Its protein product is CASSQVVVLGNQPQHF.

This clone was seen only a few times. This sequence joins TRBV7-9 and TRBJ2-6; 10 bases match TRBD1. The germline gives CDR1 SEHNR, CDR2 FQNEAQ (reference sequence). The CDR3 loop spans 18 amino acids. J was trimmed by 2 bases and V by 5 bases; bases with no gene match: 9. Here the CDR3 reads CASSAKPTGGTGANVLTF. For the CDR3, the DNA is TGTGCCAGCAGCGCTAAGCCGACAGGGGGCACTGGGGCCAACGTCCTGACTTTC.

The genes are TRBV29-1 and TRBJ2-1; D tentatively reads TRBD1 or TRBD2 (5 bases each). Germline CDR1 SQVTM, CDR2 ANQGSEA. Deletions cut 8 bases from V and 4 bases from J, with 12 bases between. This CDR3 is built from 12 residues. For the CDR3, the DNA is TGCAGCTCCGGGACCCTATACAATGAGCAGTTCTTC. This gives the protein CSSGTLYNEQFF.

A few counts support this clone. The chain has TRBV5-4 and TRBJ2-6, with 7 bases fitting TRBD1. From germline, CDR1 is SGHNT and CDR2 YYREEE (reference sequence). The J segment lost 0 bases and the V segment lost 5 bases, leaving 11 bases of the junction unmatched. The CDR3 totals 18 residues. Here the CDR3 DNA reads TGTGCCAGCAGTAGAGGGGGCTTATCCGGCTCTGGGGCCAACGTCCTGACTTTC. Its protein is CASSRGGLSGSGANVLTF. Supplemented by reference TRBV5-4 and TRBJ2-6, the full variable domain reads ETGVTQSPTHLIKTRGQQVTLRCSSQSGHNTVSWYQQALGQGPQFIFQYYREEENGRGNFPPRFSGLQFPNYSSELNVNALELDDSALYLCASSRGGLSGSGANVLTFGAGSRLTVL.

This clone showed up just a few times. The chain is built from TRBV9 and TRBJ2-1; TRBD1 matches 7 bases. Germline CDR1 SGDLS, CDR2 YYNGEE. There are 15 residues in the CDR3. The trim removed 0 bases at V and 5 bases at J, leaving 5 bases unmatched. CDR3 sequence: CASSVVGQVNNEQFF. In nucleotides, the CDR3 is TGTGCCAGCAGCGTAGTAGGACAGGTTAACAATGAGCAGTTCTTC.

The chain carries TRBV28 and TRBJ1-3; D gene uncertain. Per germline, CDR1 MDHEN and CDR2 SYDVKM. The CDR3 spans 14 residues. Between the trimmed V and J ends, which lost 7 bases and 4 bases, there was a span of 14 bases. The CDR3 here is CASTLGNQGNTIYF. CDR3 bases: TGTGCCAGCACCCTCGGGAATCAGGGAAACACCATATATTTT.

J is TRBJ2-3 and V is TRBV9; TRBD2 aligns across 9 bases. Germline CDR1 SGDLS, CDR2 YYNGEE. The CDR3 is made up of 17 amino acids. J gave up 5 bases and V 0 bases, and 10 bases lay outside the gene matches. CDR3 sequence: CASSVGIKRGEGDTQYF. The DNA of the CDR3 is TGTGCCAGCAGCGTAGGAATTAAGCGGGGGGAGGGAGATACGCAGTATTTT.

The chain couples TRBV19 to TRBJ2-1; 9 nucleotides match TRBD2. The germline V gene encodes CDR1 LNHDA and CDR2 SQIVND (reference sequence). This CDR3 spans 15 amino acids. Trimming took 5 bases from V and 2 from J; bases not matched to a gene: 4. DNA for the CDR3: TGTGCCAGTAGTTGGGGCGGGAGGGCCTACAATGAGCAGTTCTTC. It encodes CASSWGGRAYNEQFF.

This clone was seen more than once but under ten times. This rearrangement joins TRBV15 to TRBJ1-1; D is unresolved. Germline V CDR1 and CDR2: LNHNV, YYDKDF (reference sequence). Between the trimmed V and J ends, which lost 2 bases and 4 bases, there was a span of 8 bases. This CDR3 is 13 amino acids long. CDR3 sequence (DNA): TGTGCCACCAGCAGATCCAAAGGCACTGAAGCTTTCTTT. Its protein is CATSRSKGTEAFF. Full variable domain (missing parts from reference TRBV15 and TRBJ1-1): DAMVIQNPRYQVTQFGKPVTLSCSQTLNHNVMYWYQQKSSQAPKLLFHYYDKDFNNEADTPDNFQSRRPNTSFCFLDIRSPGLGDTAMYLCATSRSKGTEAFFGQGTRLTVV.

This clone has only a few counts. The CDR3 sequence: CASSSSGSGGPDTQYF. The CDR3 DNA reads as TGTGCCAGCAGCTCCTCGGGGAGCGGGGGCCCAGATACGCAGTATTTT. The V gene is TRBV7-3, the J gene TRBJ2-3, with 8 nucleotides matching TRBD2. In germline, CDR1 is SGHTA, CDR2 FQGTGA. CDR3 length equals 16 residues. With 4 bases clipped from V and 4 bases from J, the junction kept 10 bases outside the gene matches.

This clone was counted only a few times. J is TRBJ2-3 and V is TRBV4-3; 8 bases line up with TRBD1. V was pared by 9 bases and J by 2 bases, with 10 bases of the junction left unmatched. This CDR3 is built from 15 residues. Germline lookup yields CDR1 LGHNA and CDR2 YSLEER. CDR3 in DNA: TGCGCCAGTAGTTTTGGACAGGGCGTCACAGATACGCAGTATTTT. Its translation is CASSFGQGVTDTQYF.

The chain links TRBV4-2 to TRBJ1-2; tentatively, D is TRBD1 (5 bases). The V gene lost 0 bases and the J gene lost 2 bases, with 10 bases spanning the gap. The CDR3 totals 15 residues. Germline loops: CDR1 LGHNA, CDR2 YNFKEQ. The CDR3 nucleotides read TGTGCCAGCAGCCAAGAGGGGACGAGGAACTATGGCTACACCTTC. Amino acids: CASSQEGTRNYGYTF.

This clone occurred a few times. The chain recombines TRBV14 with TRBJ2-1; 7 bases fit TRBD1. V lost 6 bases and J lost 7; bases outside the gene matches: 6. Germline CDR1 is SGHDN and CDR2 is FVKESK. The CDR3 is 13 amino acids. This CDR3 is CASSTGAANEQFF. The DNA of the CDR3 is TGTGCCAGCAGTACAGGGGCGGCGAATGAGCAGTTCTTC.

The gene calls are TRBV29-1 and TRBJ2-1; the D gene is possibly TRBD1 (5 bases). Germline V CDR1 and CDR2: SQVTM, ANQGSEA. Between the trimmed V and J ends, which lost 7 bases and 8 bases, there was a span of 9 bases. The CDR3 is 10 residues long. The CDR3 bases are TGCAGCGGGGGCTCGGATGAGCAGTTCTTC. Translating gives CSGGSDEQFF.

The J gene is TRBJ2-7, the V gene TRBV18; D is unclear. Germline V lookup: CDR1 KGHSH, CDR2 LQKENI. V lost 0 bases and J lost 1, with 4 bases in between. The CDR3 runs to 13 residues. The DNA of the CDR3 is TGTGCCAGCTCACCACCGGCGTCCTACGAGCAGTACTTC. Protein product: CASSPPASYEQYF.

This clone was seen a few times. The J gene is TRBJ2-7, the V gene TRBV11-1; tentative D call: TRBD2 (5 bases). Trimming took off 5 bases at V and 5 bases at J, with 16 bases between the two ends. Germline V gene sequence: CDR1 SGHAT, CDR2 FQDESV (reference sequence). This CDR3 contains 14 residues. The CDR3 reads CASSPRADSHEQYF. CDR3 nucleotide sequence: TGTGCCAGCAGCCCGAGGGCGGATTCCCACGAGCAGTACTTC.

This rearrangement joins TRBV7-9 to TRBJ2-2; D gene unclear. CDR3 length: 16 residues. V lost 1 base and J 0 bases, leaving 9 bases between the germline ends. Per the germline V gene, CDR1 is SEHNR and CDR2 is FQNEAQ (reference sequence). The CDR3 DNA sequence: TGTGCCAGCAGCTTAGATGGGTCGGCGAACACCGGGGAGCTGTTTTTT. Translated: CASSLDGSANTGELFF.

This clone was counted between two and nine times. The chain employs TRBV7-9 and TRBJ2-3, with 7 bases that match TRBD1. The V segment lost 7 bases and the J segment 1 base; nucleotides outside the gene matches: 8. CDR3 length: 15 amino acids. The germline V gene encodes CDR1 SEHNR and CDR2 FQNEAQ (reference sequence). CDR3 nucleotides: TGTGCCAGCACCCAAGGAGGACAGGGCACAGATACGCAGTATTTT. Translation gives CASTQGGQGTDTQYF.

This clone was observed a handful of times. This chain links TRBV5-1 with TRBJ2-5; 9 nucleotides match TRBD2. V lost 0 bases and J lost 7; bases outside the gene matches: 10. CDR3 length: 16 amino acids. Germline loops: CDR1 SGHRS, CDR2 YFSETQ. CDR3 in DNA: TGCGCCAGCAGCTTGGGAGGACTAGCGATGGTAGGGACCCAGTACTTC. Translating gives CASSLGGLAMVGTQYF.